This T cell receptor beta chain was sequenced in a study of blood T cell repertoires in COVID-19. Study summary: Sites across the United States, Italy and Spain contributed samples from acute and convalescent COVID-19.

Germline CDR1 and CDR2: MNHNS and SASEGT. Trimming at V came to 2 bases and at J to 0 bases, leaving 4 bases not matched to a gene. CDR3 size: 17 residues. Here immunoSEQ multiplex PCR was the method, and the copy in TCRdb shows in-frame clones only, minus some. The table includes about 170,000 clones, around four fifths detected once. The rearrangement links TRBV6-1 to TRBJ1-6; TRBD1 matches at 7 bases. This receptor was identified in a woman over 75 with COVID-19, enrolled during active disease. The material sequenced was peripheral blood. The DNA of the CDR3 is TGTGCCAGCAGTGAAAGCCAGGGGGTCTCCTATAATTCACCCCTCCACTTT. It encodes CASSESQGVSYNSPLHF.